This TCR beta chain was observed in a study of Ad26.COV2.S vaccination and SARS-CoV-2 variants. Study information: Once or twice, 56 days apart, Ad26.COV2.S was delivered intramuscularly. Study results and limitations: The TCR breadth and depth analyses may have understated or missed part of the total T cell responses.

As to treatment: roughly 19 received Ad26.COV2.S at low or high dose, single or two shots; roughly five received placebo; per-sample allocation not given. Sample collection was performed on day 63 after the first vaccine or placebo injection. An adult aged 18-55 years in Boston served as the donor. On this clone itself: The antigen is not known.

V was clipped by 6 bases and J by 3 bases, with 21 bases between them. The CDR3 contains 16 residues. Germline CDR1 and CDR2: MNHEY and SMNVEV (reference sequence). Measured with immunoSEQ multiplex PCR; TCRdb has only the in-frame clones, and not every one. The data hold roughly 350,000 clones, with roughly 89% observed a single time. The chain links TRBV27 to TRBJ2-7, with D maybe TRBD1 (5 bases). The clonotype comes from a person between 18 and 65 years old who received the Ad26.COV2.S COVID-19 vaccine or a placebo. The sequencing used peripheral blood, collected in a trial of Ad26.COV2.S vaccine versus placebo. CDR3 DNA: TGTGCCAGCAGCCCGACCCGACAGAGGCTGTTCTACGAGCAGTACTTC. Translating it yields CASSPTRQRLFYEQYF.